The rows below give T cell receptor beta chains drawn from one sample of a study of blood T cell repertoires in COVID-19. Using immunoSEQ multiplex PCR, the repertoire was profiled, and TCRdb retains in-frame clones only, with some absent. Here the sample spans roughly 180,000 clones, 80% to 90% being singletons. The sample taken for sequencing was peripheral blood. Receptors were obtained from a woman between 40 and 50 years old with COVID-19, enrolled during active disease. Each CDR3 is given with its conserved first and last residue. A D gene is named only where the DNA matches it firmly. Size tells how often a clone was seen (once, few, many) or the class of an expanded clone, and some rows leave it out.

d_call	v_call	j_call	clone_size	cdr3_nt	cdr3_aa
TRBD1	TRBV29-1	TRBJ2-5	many	TGCAGCGTCCGACAGGGCGAGACCCAGTACTTC	CSVRQGETQYF
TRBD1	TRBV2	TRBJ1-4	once	TGTGCCAGCAATACCGGGACAGGCCTTAATGAAAAACTGTTTTTT	CASNTGTGLNEKLFF
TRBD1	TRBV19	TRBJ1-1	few	TGTGCCAGTAGTATCGCTACTTTTGGGACAGGGACACGGAACACTGAAGCTTTCTTT	CASSIATFGTGTRNTEAFF
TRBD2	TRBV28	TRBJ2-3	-	TGTGCCAGCAGTGGGGAGGGGATATTGGCAGATACGCAGTATTTT	CASSGEGILADTQYF
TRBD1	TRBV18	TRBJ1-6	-	TGTGCCAGCTCTCCCGGACAGGGTGGGAATTCACCCCTCCACTTT	CASSPGQGGNSPLHF
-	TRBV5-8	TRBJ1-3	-	TGTGCCAGCAGCCCACTTAAGAGACAGCATTCCTCTGGAAACACCATATATTTT	CASSPLKRQHSSGNTIYF
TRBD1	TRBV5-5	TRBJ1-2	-	TGTGCCAGCAGCGGACAGGGAAACTATGGCTACACCTTC	CASSGQGNYGYTF
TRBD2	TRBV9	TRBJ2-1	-	TGTGCCAGCAGCGTAGCAGCGGGAGGGGAAGGTGAGCAGTTCTTC	CASSVAAGGEGEQFF
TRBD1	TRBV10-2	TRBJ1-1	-	TGCGCCAGCATACGGACAGGGTCGGGCACTGAAGCTTTCTTT	CASIRTGSGTEAFF
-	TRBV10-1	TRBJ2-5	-	TGCGCCACCGCGGTCCCGCCGGGGGAGACCCAGTACTTC	CATAVPPGETQYF
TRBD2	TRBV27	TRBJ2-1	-	TGTGCCAGCAGTCCTATCCCCCAAGCGGGAGCCGGTTACAATGAGCAGTTCTTC	CASSPIPQAGAGYNEQFF
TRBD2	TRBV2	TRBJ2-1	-	TGTGCCAGCCGGACTAGCGGGGGGGCCTTTGAGCAGTTCTTC	CASRTSGGAFEQFF
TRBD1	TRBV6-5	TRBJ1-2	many	TGTGCCAGCAGTTACGGGTCAGGGGGGTCCTATGGCTACACCTTC	CASSYGSGGSYGYTF
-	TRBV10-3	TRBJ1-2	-	TGTGCCATCAGTGAGTCGGGACAACGGTCCCTTTACACCTTC	CAISESGQRSLYTF
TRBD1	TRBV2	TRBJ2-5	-	TGTGCCAGCGACAGGGGTCAAGAGACCCAGTACTTC	CASDRGQETQYF
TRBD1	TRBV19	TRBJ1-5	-	TGTGCCGCAGGCTTGGGACAGGGAAGTCAGCCCCAGCATTTT	CAAGLGQGSQPQHF
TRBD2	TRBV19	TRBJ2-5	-	TGTGCCAGTAGTAGAATCGGGACTAGCGGGGTAATTGGGGAGACCCAGTACTTC	CASSRIGTSGVIGETQYF
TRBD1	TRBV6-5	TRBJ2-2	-	TGTGCCAGCCACCCGGGACAGGGTACCGGGGAGCTGTTTTTT	CASHPGQGTGELFF
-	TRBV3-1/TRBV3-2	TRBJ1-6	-	TGTGCCAGCAGCCAAGTCCAGGGTAATTCACCCCTCCACTTT	CASSQVQGNSPLHF
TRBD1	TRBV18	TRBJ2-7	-	TGTGCCAGCTCACGCGACAGGGCGGCCCGGGAGCAGTACTTC	CASSRDRAAREQYF
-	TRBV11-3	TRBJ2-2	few	TGTGCCAGCAGCTCTCGGGGGTCGTTTCCGGGGGAGCTGTTTTTT	CASSSRGSFPGELFF
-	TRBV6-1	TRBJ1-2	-	TGTGCCTCCTGGATAGGGGGTTATGGCTACACCTTC	CASWIGGYGYTF
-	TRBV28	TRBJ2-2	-	TGTGCCAGCAGTTTAGGGCACCTCAACACCGGGGAGCTGTTTTTT	CASSLGHLNTGELFF
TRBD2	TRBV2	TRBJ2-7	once	TGTGCCACCTTAGCGGGAGACTACGAGCAGTACTTC	CATLAGDYEQYF
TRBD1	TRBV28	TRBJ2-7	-	TGTGCCAGCAGTTTGGACAGGGGAAGCGACGAGCAGTACTTC	CASSLDRGSDEQYF
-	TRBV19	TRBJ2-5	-	TGTGCCAGTAGTATCATCCCCTCCGCAGGGCGGGGGCACCAAGAGACCCAGTACTTC	CASSIIPSAGRGHQETQYF
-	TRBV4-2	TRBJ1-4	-	TGTGCCAGCAGCCAAATTTACGGGGGGGCGGATGAAAAACTGTTTTTT	CASSQIYGGADEKLFF
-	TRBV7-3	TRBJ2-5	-	TGTGCCAGCAGCTTAACTAGTTCGGGCCAAGAGACCCAGTACTTC	CASSLTSSGQETQYF
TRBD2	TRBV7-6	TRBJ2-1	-	TGTGCCAGCAGCCGATCCTCTAGCGGGGGCCACAATGAGCAGTTCTTC	CASSRSSSGGHNEQFF
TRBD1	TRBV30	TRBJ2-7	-	TGTGCCTGGACTTGGGACAGGCTCTACGAGCAGTACTTC	CAWTWDRLYEQYF
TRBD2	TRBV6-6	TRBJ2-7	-	TGTGCCAGCAGTTACTCAGGACTAGCGGGATACTACGAGCAGTACTTC	CASSYSGLAGYYEQYF
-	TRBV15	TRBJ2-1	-	TGTGCCACCAGCTCCCCCGGGGGTATAAATGAGCAGTTCTTC	CATSSPGGINEQFF
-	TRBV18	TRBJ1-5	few	TGTGCCAGCTCCTTTGGACAGCATAGCAATCAGCCCCAGCATTTT	CASSFGQHSNQPQHF
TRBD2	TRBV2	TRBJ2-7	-	TGTGCCAGCATAACTAGCGGGAGCTACGAGCAGTACTTC	CASITSGSYEQYF
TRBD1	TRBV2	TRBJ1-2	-	TGTGCCAGCAGGCAGGGGGCCACAACCTTC	CASRQGATTF
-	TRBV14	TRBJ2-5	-	TGTGCCAGCAGCCAAGATTGGGCGGTCCGGGGGACCCAGTACTTC	CASSQDWAVRGTQYF
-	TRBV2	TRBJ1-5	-	TGTGCCAGCAGTGAATGGGGGGTGTCGCGCAATCAGCCCCAGCATTTT	CASSEWGVSRNQPQHF
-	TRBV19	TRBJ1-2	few	TGTGCCAGTAGTCCCAGGGGCGGCTATGGCTACACCTTC	CASSPRGGYGYTF
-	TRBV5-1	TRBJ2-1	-	TGCGCCAGCAGCCCCATCCCCCCAGACAATGAGCAGTTCTTC	CASSPIPPDNEQFF
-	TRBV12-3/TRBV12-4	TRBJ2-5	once	TGTGCCAGCACCCAAGACAGACGGCTCCAGTACTTC	CASTQDRRLQYF
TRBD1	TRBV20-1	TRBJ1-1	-	TGCAGTGCTAGTCCCAGGGACAGGGTGAACACTGAAGCTTTCTTT	CSASPRDRVNTEAFF
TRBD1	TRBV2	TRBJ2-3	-	TGTGCCAGCAACTCGGACAGGGGGCGAAAAGATACGCAGTATTTT	CASNSDRGRKDTQYF
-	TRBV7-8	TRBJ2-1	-	TGTGCCAGCAGCTTAGCTGGGACTGCCCCAGGCAATGAGCAGTTCTTC	CASSLAGTAPGNEQFF
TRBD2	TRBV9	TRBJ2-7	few	TGTGCCAGCAGTGGACTAGCGGCCTACGAGCAGTACTTC	CASSGLAAYEQYF
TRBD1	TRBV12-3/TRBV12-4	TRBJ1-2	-	TGTGCCAGCAGTTTAGGACAGGGGGGCTACACCTTC	CASSLGQGGYTF
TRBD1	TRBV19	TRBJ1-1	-	TGTGCCAGTAGTTGGGGACAGGGAGAAGCTTTCTTT	CASSWGQGEAFF
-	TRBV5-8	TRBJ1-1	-	TGTGCCAGCAGCTGGGGACACCGGAACACTGAAGCTTTCTTT	CASSWGHRNTEAFF
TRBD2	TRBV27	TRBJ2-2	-	TGTGCCAGCAGTTTATATCTAGCGGGAGTTTCGGGGGAGCTGTTTTTT	CASSLYLAGVSGELFF
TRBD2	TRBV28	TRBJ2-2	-	TGTGCCAGCATTGCGGGAGGGAACACCGGGGAGCTGTTTTTT	CASIAGGNTGELFF
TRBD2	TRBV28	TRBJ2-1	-	TGTGCCGCCCGGTCTAGCGGCTCCTACAATGAGCAGTTCTTC	CAARSSGSYNEQFF
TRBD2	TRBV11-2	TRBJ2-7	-	TGTGCCAGCAGCTTAGAACTAGCGGGAGCCCACGAGCAGTACTTC	CASSLELAGAHEQYF
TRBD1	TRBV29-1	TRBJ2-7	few	TGCAGCGCCCTGACAGGGCTAGGGAACGAGCAGTACTTC	CSALTGLGNEQYF